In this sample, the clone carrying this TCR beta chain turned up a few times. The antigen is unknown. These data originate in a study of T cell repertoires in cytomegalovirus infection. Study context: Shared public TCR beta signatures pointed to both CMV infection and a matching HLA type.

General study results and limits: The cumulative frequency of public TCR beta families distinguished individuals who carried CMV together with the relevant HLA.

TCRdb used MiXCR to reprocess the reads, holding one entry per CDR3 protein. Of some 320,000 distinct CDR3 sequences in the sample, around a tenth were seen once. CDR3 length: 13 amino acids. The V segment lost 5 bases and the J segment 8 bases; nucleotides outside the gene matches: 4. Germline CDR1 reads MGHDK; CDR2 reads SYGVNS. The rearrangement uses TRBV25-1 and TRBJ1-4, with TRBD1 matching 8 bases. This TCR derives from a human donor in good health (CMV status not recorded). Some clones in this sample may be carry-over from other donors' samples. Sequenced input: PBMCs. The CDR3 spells CASSRTGREKLFF. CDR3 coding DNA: TGTGCCAGCAGTAGGACAGGGCGGGAAAAACTGTTTTTT.